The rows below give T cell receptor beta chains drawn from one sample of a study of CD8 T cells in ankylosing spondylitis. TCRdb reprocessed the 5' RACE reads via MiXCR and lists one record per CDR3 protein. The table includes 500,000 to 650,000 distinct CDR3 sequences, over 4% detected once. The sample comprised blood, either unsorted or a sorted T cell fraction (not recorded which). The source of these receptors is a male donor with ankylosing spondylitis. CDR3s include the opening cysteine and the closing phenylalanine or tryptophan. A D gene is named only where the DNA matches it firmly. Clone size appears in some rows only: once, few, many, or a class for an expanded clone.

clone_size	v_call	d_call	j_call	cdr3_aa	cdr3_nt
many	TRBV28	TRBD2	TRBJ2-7	CASSPRGGGLRRQYF	TGTGCCAGCAGTCCCCGGGGGGGGGGGCTAAGAAGGCAGTACTTC
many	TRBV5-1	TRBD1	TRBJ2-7	CASTPGTGYEQYF	TGCGCCAGCACCCCTGGGACAGGCTACGAGCAGTACTTC
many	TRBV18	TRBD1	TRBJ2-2	CASSRDRQNTGELFF	TGTGCCAGCTCACGGGACAGGCAGAACACCGGGGAGCTGTTTTTT
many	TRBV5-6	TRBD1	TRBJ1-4	CASSLAGEGASEKLFF	TGTGCCAGCAGCTTGGCAGGAGAGGGGGCAAGTGAAAAACTGTTTTTT
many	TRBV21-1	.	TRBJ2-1	CASSKGDSGRTCDEQFF	TGTGCCAGCAGCAAAGGGGATAGCGGGAGGACATGCGATGAGCAGTTCTTC
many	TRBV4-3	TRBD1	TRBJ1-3	CASSHQGGQGHGNTIYF	TGCGCCAGCAGCCACCAAGGGGGACAGGGGCATGGAAACACCATATATTTT
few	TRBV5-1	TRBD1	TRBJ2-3	CASSRGQGPLATDTQYF	TGCGCCAGCAGCCGCGGACAGGGCCCATTAGCTACAGATACGCAGTATTTT
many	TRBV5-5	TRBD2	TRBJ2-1	CASSREGGRIYEQFF	TGTGCCAGCAGCAGGGAGGGAGGGAGGATCTATGAGCAGTTCTTC
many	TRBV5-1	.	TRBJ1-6	CASSPGGGTRDSPLHF	TGCGCCAGCAGCCCGGGAGGCGGGACACGGGATTCACCCCTCCACTTT
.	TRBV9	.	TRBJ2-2	CASSPRAGDIGELFF	TGTGCCAGCAGCCCCCGGGCAGGGGATATCGGGGAGCTGTTTTTT
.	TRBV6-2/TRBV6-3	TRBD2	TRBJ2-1	CASSYGRGLIQFF	TGTGCCAGCAGTTACGGGAGGGGACTAATCCAGTTCTTC
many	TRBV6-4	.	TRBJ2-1	CASSLTRLLGEQFF	TGTGCCAGCAGCCTGACGCGGCTACTCGGTGAGCAGTTCTTC
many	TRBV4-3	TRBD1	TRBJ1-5	CASSRWQGDQPQHF	TGCGCCAGCAGCCGATGGCAGGGGGATCAGCCCCAGCATTTT
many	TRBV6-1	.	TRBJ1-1	CASKRWRDTEAFF	TGTGCCAGCAAGAGGTGGCGAGACACTGAAGCTTTCTTT
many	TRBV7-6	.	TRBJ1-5	CASSLQGNGQPQHF	TGTGCCAGCAGCTTACAGGGGAATGGTCAGCCCCAGCATTTT
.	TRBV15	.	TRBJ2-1	CATSRDKRSYNEQFF	TGTGCCACCAGCAGAGACAAGCGCTCCTACAATGAGCAGTTCTTC
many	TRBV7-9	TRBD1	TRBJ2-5	CASSLGGQPFQETQYF	TGTGCCAGCAGCTTAGGGGGACAGCCTTTCCAAGAGACCCAGTACTTC
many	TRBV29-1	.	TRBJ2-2	CSGGQSSTGELFF	TGCAGCGGGGGACAATCAAGTACCGGGGAGCTGTTTTTT
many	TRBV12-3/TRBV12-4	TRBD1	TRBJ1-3	CASRTGTGNTIYF	TGTGCCAGCAGAACCGGGACAGGGAACACCATATATTTT
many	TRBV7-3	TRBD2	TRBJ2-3	CASSSRLAGEADTQYF	TGTGCCAGCAGCTCCCGACTAGCGGGGGAGGCAGATACGCAGTATTTT
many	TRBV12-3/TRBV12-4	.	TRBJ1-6	CASRWIIGSSYNSPLHF	TGTGCCAGCAGGTGGATCATAGGGAGCTCCTATAATTCACCCCTCCACTTT
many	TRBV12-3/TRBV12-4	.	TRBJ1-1	CASSSDSWETEAFF	TGTGCCAGCAGTTCGGACAGTTGGGAGACTGAAGCTTTCTTT
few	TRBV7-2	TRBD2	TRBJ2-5	CASSLAGLEETQYF	TGTGCCAGCAGCTTAGCGGGACTAGAAGAGACCCAGTACTTC
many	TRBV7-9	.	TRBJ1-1	CANSRPGSTLTEAFF	TGTGCCAACTCAAGACCAGGGAGTACCCTCACTGAAGCTTTCTTT
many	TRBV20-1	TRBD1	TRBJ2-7	CSAGPGQTYEQYF	TGCAGTGCGGGTCCGGGACAGACTTACGAGCAGTACTTC
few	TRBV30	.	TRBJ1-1	CAWRTTAGPGTEAFF	TGTGCCTGGAGAACCACTGCAGGGCCGGGCACTGAAGCTTTCTTT
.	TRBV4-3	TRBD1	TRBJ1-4	CASSPGAGQGAPNEKLFF	TGCGCCAGCAGCCCAGGGGCAGGCCAGGGGGCTCCTAATGAAAAACTGTTTTTT
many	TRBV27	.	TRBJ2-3	CASSRRGGTQYF	TGTGCCAGCAGTCGGAGGGGGGGTACGCAGTATTTT
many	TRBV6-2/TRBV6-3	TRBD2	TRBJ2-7	CASSYLRTSEFSYEQYF	TGTGCCAGCAGTTACCTAAGGACTAGCGAGTTCTCCTACGAGCAGTACTTC
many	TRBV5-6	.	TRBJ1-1	CASSFGAEAFF	TGTGCCAGCAGCTTTGGGGCAGAAGCTTTCTTT
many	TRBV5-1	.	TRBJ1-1	CASSLAVQGLAFF	TGCGCCAGCAGCTTGGCTGTTCAGGGTCTGGCTTTCTTT
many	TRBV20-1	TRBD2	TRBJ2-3	CSVQRGPFTDTQYF	TGCAGTGTTCAGCGGGGGCCTTTCACAGATACGCAGTATTTT
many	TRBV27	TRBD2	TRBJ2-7	CASSLRGNAYEQYF	TGTGCCAGCAGTTTGCGGGGGAACGCTTACGAGCAGTACTTC
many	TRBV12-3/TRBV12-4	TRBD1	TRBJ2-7	CASTWGDRVYEQYF	TGTGCCAGCACCTGGGGGGACAGGGTCTACGAGCAGTACTTC
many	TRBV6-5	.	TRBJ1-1	CASSYSYTGSNTEAFF	TGTGCCAGCAGTTACTCCTATACAGGGAGCAACACTGAAGCTTTCTTT
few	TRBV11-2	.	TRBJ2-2	CASSSLGGRGMANTGELFF	TGTGCCAGCAGCTCACTCGGGGGCCGAGGGATGGCCAACACCGGGGAGCTGTTTTTT
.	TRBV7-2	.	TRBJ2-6	CASSLGVAGNVLTF	TGTGCCAGCAGCTTAGGGGTAGCTGGAAACGTGCTGACTTTC
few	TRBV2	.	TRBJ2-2	CASSAQTGELFF	TGTGCCAGCAGTGCACAGACCGGGGAGCTGTTTTTT
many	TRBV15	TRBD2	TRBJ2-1	CATSIRTSSDEQFF	TGTGCCACCAGCATCAGGACTAGCTCCGATGAGCAGTTCTTC
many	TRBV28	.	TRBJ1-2	CASRAGANFGYTF	TGTGCCAGCAGGGCTGGGGCAAACTTTGGCTACACCTTC